The 25 T cell receptor beta chains below all came from one sample that was sequenced in a study of CXCR3-negative and CXCR3-positive naive CD8 T cells. General study results and limits: When CXCR3-positive naive cells were set against CXCR3-negative naive cells, the former had more hydrophobic TRB CDR3s.

For these receptors, no antigen is known. The method, 5' RACE with UMI labels, was used to prepare the TRB cDNA libraries. TCRdb re-called the 5' RACE reads, yielding one record per CDR3 amino acid sequence without DNA. The data include 75,000 to 100,000 distinct CDR3 sequences; the top ten clones carry 0.85% to 1.4%. The sample comprised naive CXCR3+ CD8+ T cells from blood. Subset here: CD45RO-CCR7+CD27+CD95- naive CD8+ T cells expressing CXCR3 (TNR3+). The origin of the receptors is a human donor in good health. Some clones in this sample may be carry-over from other donors' samples.

J is TRBJ1-5 and V is TRBV28; TCRdb designates TRBD1, a call that cannot be tested without DNA. CDR3 length: 14 amino acids. Germline CDR1 is MDHEN and CDR2 is SYDVKM. The CDR3 reads CASTLGAGNQPQHF.

This sequence joins TRBV29-1 and TRBJ2-2. The CDR3 runs to 12 residues. Per germline, CDR1 SQVTM and CDR2 ANQGSEA. CDR3 sequence: CSVYKITGELFF.

The chain is built from TRBV7-3 and TRBJ1-1; TCRdb's D gene call, TRBD1, goes unchecked for lack of DNA. Germline CDR1 and CDR2: SGHTA and FQGTGA. The CDR3 sequence is 16 residues long. The CDR3 sequence: CASSLVPQGLNTEAFF.

The chain recombines TRBV29-1 with TRBJ2-7; the TCRdb D gene call, TRBD1, has no DNA to confirm it. The CDR3 spans 11 residues. Germline assignment: CDR1 SQVTM and CDR2 ANQGSEA. CDR3 sequence: CSVPGPHEQYF.

The chain combines TRBV20-1 with TRBJ1-1. The CDR3 has 12 residues. Germline CDR1 is DFQATT and CDR2 is SNEGSKA (reference sequence). CDR3 protein: CSASFTNTEAFF.

The rearrangement uses TRBV4-3 and TRBJ2-7; TCRdb's D call of TRBD1 is untestable without DNA. This CDR3 has 16 amino acids. Germline V gene lookup returns CDR1 LGHNA and CDR2 YSLEER. The CDR3 reads CASSQVVGVYSYEQYF.

The chain uses TRBV9 and TRBJ2-7; TCRdb's D gene call, TRBD1, goes unchecked for lack of DNA. Germline V gene lookup returns CDR1 SGDLS and CDR2 YYNGEE. The CDR3 is made up of 14 amino acids. The CDR3 loop is CASSVGQGNYEQYF. Looking up the rest from reference TRBV9 and TRBJ2-7 gives the full variable domain: DSGVTQTPKHLITATGQRVTLRCSPRSGDLSVYWYQQSLDQGLQFLIQYYNGEERAKGNILERFSAQQFPDLHSELNLSSLELGDSALYFCASSVGQGNYEQYFGPGTRLTVT.

The chain has TRBV20-1 and TRBJ2-2; TCRdb selects TRBD2, and the lack of DNA leaves this call unchecked. The CDR3 covers 15 residues. Germline CDR1 and CDR2: DFQATT and SNEGSKA (reference sequence). CDR3 loop: CSASPDLINTGELFF.

The V call is TRBV29-1, the J call TRBJ2-1; TCRdb selects TRBD1, and the lack of DNA leaves this call unchecked. The CDR3 covers 14 residues. Per germline, CDR1 SQVTM and CDR2 ANQGSEA. The CDR3 spells CSVEDPPRQNEQFF.

J is TRBJ2-7 and V is TRBV6-6; TCRdb gives TRBD1 as the D gene, but with no DNA this cannot be confirmed. Looked up from germline, CDR1 is MNHNY and CDR2 is SVGAGI (reference sequence). This CDR3 has 15 amino acids. The CDR3 sequence is CACSYPGTGSDEQYF.

The chain combines TRBV4-3 with TRBJ2-3; absent DNA, TCRdb's TRBD1 call cannot be checked. Germline V lookup: CDR1 LGHNA, CDR2 YSLEER. This CDR3 spans 17 amino acids. Here the CDR3 reads CASSQSPAGDGTDTQYF.

V usage is TRBV11-1 and J usage is TRBJ2-5; lacking DNA, the TRBD1 call made by TCRdb goes unchecked. The CDR3 runs to 15 residues. Germline V gene lookup returns CDR1 SGHAT and CDR2 FQDESV (reference sequence). CDR3 sequence reads: CASSLESGIQETQYF.

The CDR3 loop is CASRNGETAAYEQYF. The chain recombines TRBV13 with TRBJ2-7; TCRdb gives TRBD2 as the D gene, but with no DNA this cannot be confirmed. In germline, CDR1 is PRHDT, CDR2 FYEKMQ (reference sequence). CDR3 size: 15 residues.

The rearrangement uses TRBV12-3 or TRBV12-4 and TRBJ2-7; TCRdb gives TRBD1 as the D gene, but with no DNA this cannot be confirmed. This CDR3 has 16 amino acids. The CDR3 is CASSLGEPGQIYEQYF.

The chain recombines TRBV13 with TRBJ1-2; TCRdb reports TRBD1, a call that lacks DNA to check it against. Per germline, CDR1 PRHDT and CDR2 FYEKMQ (reference sequence). This CDR3 is built from 16 residues. The CDR3 here is CASSQRLRGGADGYTF.

The chain recombines TRBV7-2 with TRBJ1-5; TCRdb names TRBD1, which stays unverified in the absence of DNA. Germline CDR1 and CDR2: SGHTA and FQGNSA. The CDR3 has 17 residues. The CDR3 sequence is CASSLVIVGRGNQPQHF.

This sequence joins TRBV6-4 and TRBJ2-7; TCRdb proposes TRBD2, but this gene call is untestable without DNA. CDR3 size: 17 residues. Germline CDR1 and CDR2: MRHNA and SNTAGT. CDR3 in amino acids: CSSTSGTSGGTSYEQYF.

The chain joins TRBV28 to TRBJ2-7; the TRBD1 assignment by TCRdb is unverifiable without DNA. CDR3 length equals 15 residues. Germline V gene lookup returns CDR1 MDHEN and CDR2 SYDVKM. CDR3 protein: CASTPRGVLAYEQYF.

This rearrangement joins TRBV27 to TRBJ1-1; TCRdb outputs TRBD1, but without DNA this stays unchecked. This CDR3 contains 14 residues. Per the germline V gene, CDR1 is MNHEY and CDR2 is SMNVEV (reference sequence). CDR3: CASSLALVREKVFF.

V is TRBV19 and J is TRBJ2-1. The CDR3 covers 14 residues. CDR1 is LNHDA and CDR2 is SQIVND in the germline V gene (reference sequence). CDR3 region: CASSLAAQYNEQFF.

The chain combines TRBV6-2 or TRBV6-3 with TRBJ2-2; the TRBD1 assignment by TCRdb is unverifiable without DNA. Germline CDR1 MNHEY, CDR2 SVGEGT. This CDR3 has 13 residues. This chain's CDR3 is CASSPPSSGELFF.

This rearrangement joins TRBV12-3 or TRBV12-4 to TRBJ2-5. The CDR3 sequence is 14 residues long. The CDR3 region is CASSRGGYEETQYF.

The rearrangement links TRBV7-3 to TRBJ2-5; TCRdb's D call of TRBD1 is untestable without DNA. There are 15 residues in the CDR3. CDR1 is SGHTA, CDR2 FQGTGA, per germline. CDR3 loop: CASSQIGVGYETQYF.

The chain uses TRBV5-1 and TRBJ2-7. The CDR3 length is 14 residues. Germline V lookup: CDR1 SGHRS, CDR2 YFSETQ. The CDR3 spells CASSSGAAAYEQYF.

The chain carries TRBV6-5 and TRBJ2-1; TCRdb proposes TRBD2, but this gene call is untestable without DNA. The CDR3 is 15 amino acids. In germline, CDR1 is MNHEY, CDR2 SVGAGI. This CDR3 is CASSALAGGFDEQFF.